This T cell receptor beta chain was obtained from a study of T cell repertoires in cytomegalovirus infection. Each CDR3 protein is one row after TCRdb ran MiXCR on the reads. The repertoire holds approximately 500,000 distinct CDR3 sequences, 16% seen once, with roughly a quarter in the top ten. This clonotype was counted many times. The specimen was CD8+ T cells from PBMCs. The source of this sequence is a human donor in good health (CMV status not recorded). Some clones in this sample may be carry-over from other donors' samples.

For the CDR3, the DNA is TGTGCCAGCAGCTTAGCGGGCAGGACGGGAAACACCATATATTTT. Translated: CASSLAGRTGNTIYF. The chain uses TRBV7-6 and TRBJ1-3; the D is unclear. This CDR3 contains 15 residues. Per the germline V gene, CDR1 is SGHVS and CDR2 is FNYEAQ. V lost 0 bases, J lost 4 bases, and 10 bases lay in between.